The rows below give T cell receptor beta chains drawn from one sample of a study of somatic mutations in cytotoxic T cells in rheumatoid arthritis. Sequencing used immunoSEQ multiplex PCR; TCRdb keeps in-frame clones, though not all of them. The sample shows fewer than 9,000 clones, over 75% of them seen only once. Sequenced material: CD8+ T cells sorted from blood. These receptors all come from an adult with rheumatoid arthritis. Both conserved end residues are part of each CDR3. The D gene is left open where the match is weak. Size is stated for part of the rows, as once, few or many counts, or as a class when the clone is expanded.

>TRBV5-1|.|.|TRBJ2-5
CASSPQAQETQYF
TGCGCCAGCAGCCCACAGGCCCAAGAGACCCAGTACTTC
>TRBV5-6|TRBD1|.|TRBJ1-2
CASSWGTAWHGYTF
TGTGCCAGCAGCTGGGGGACAGCCTGGCATGGCTACACCTTC
>TRBV5-1|TRBD1|.|TRBJ1-4
CASSLGTGSNEKLFF
TGCGCCAGCAGCCTGGGGACAGGTTCTAATGAAAAACTGTTTTTT
>TRBV11-2|TRBD2|.|TRBJ2-1
CASSYGGAGEQFF
TGTGCCAGCAGCTACGGGGGGGCCGGTGAGCAGTTCTTC
>TRBV2|TRBD2|.|TRBJ2-5
CASKTSGGGSETQYF
TGTGCCAGCAAGACTAGCGGGGGGGGATCAGAGACCCAGTACTTC
>TRBV7-9|.|.|TRBJ1-2
CASSLEGSTNYGYTF
TGTGCCAGCAGCTTAGAAGGTTCTACTAACTATGGCTACACCTTC
>TRBV9|TRBD2|.|TRBJ2-2
CASSVPRAGGTGELFF
TGTGCCAGCAGCGTGCCCCGGGCGGGGGGTACCGGGGAGCTGTTTTTT
>TRBV28|.|.|TRBJ1-1
CASSWRQTGNTEAFF
TGTGCCAGCAGTTGGCGACAAACAGGGAACACTGAAGCTTTCTTT
>TRBV5-6|.|.|TRBJ1-6
CASTPRGSSYNSPLHF
TGTGCCAGCACCCCAAGGGGGAGCTCCTATAATTCACCCCTCCACTTT
>TRBV6-4|.|.|TRBJ2-7
CASSAGPPYEQYF
TGTGCCAGCTCGGCCGGGCCTCCCTACGAGCAGTACTTC
>TRBV27|.|.|TRBJ1-2
CASSLRPNYGYTF
TGTGCCAGCAGTTTACGACCTAACTATGGCTACACCTTC
>TRBV28|.|.|TRBJ2-5
CASSLIWLQKETQYF
TGTGCCAGCAGTTTAATCTGGTTACAGAAGGAGACCCAGTACTTC
>TRBV6-4|TRBD2|once|TRBJ2-3
CASSAELARTQYF
TGTGCCAGCAGTGCAGAACTAGCGCGTACGCAGTATTTT
>TRBV9|.|.|TRBJ2-6
CASSDPLSGANVLTF
TGTGCCAGCAGCGACCCCCTCTCTGGGGCCAACGTCCTGACTTTC
>TRBV5-5|.|.|TRBJ1-1
CASSLGVGGGGTEAFF
TGTGCCAGCAGCTTGGGGGTGGGAGGGGGAGGCACTGAAGCTTTCTTT
>TRBV2|.|few|TRBJ1-5
CASSEGVSNQPQHF
TGTGCCAGCAGTGAAGGGGTTAGCAATCAGCCCCAGCATTTT
>TRBV5-1|TRBD1|.|TRBJ1-1
CASSFQTGGLTEAFF
TGCGCCAGCAGCTTTCAGACAGGGGGTCTCACTGAAGCTTTCTTT
>TRBV5-1|.|.|TRBJ1-2
CASSFGQTYGYTF
TGCGCCAGCAGCTTCGGACAGACCTATGGCTACACCTTC
>TRBV19|TRBD1|.|TRBJ1-2
CASSILQAGGSGGYTF
TGTGCCAGTAGTATATTGCAAGCAGGGGGTAGCGGTGGCTACACCTTC
>TRBV28|TRBD2|.|TRBJ2-3
CASSFLAGTDTQYF
TGTGCCAGCAGTTTTCTAGCGGGGACAGATACGCAGTATTTT
>TRBV7-2|TRBD1|.|TRBJ2-1
CASSLILGQGIHNEQFF
TGTGCCAGCAGCTTAATTCTGGGACAGGGCATCCACAATGAGCAGTTCTTC
>TRBV27|.|.|TRBJ1-1
CASRLGTEAFF
TGTGCCAGCAGGCTCGGCACTGAAGCTTTCTTT
>TRBV27|.|.|TRBJ2-7
CASSLSHTLYEQYF
TGTGCCAGCAGTTTATCGCACACCCTCTACGAGCAGTACTTC
>TRBV5-5|.|once|TRBJ1-4
CASSLSGRHEKLFF
TGTGCCAGCAGCTTGTCGGGCCGGCATGAAAAACTGTTTTTT
>TRBV6-1|TRBD1|.|TRBJ1-6
CASSGDDRGNTPLHF
TGTGCCAGCAGTGGAGACGACAGGGGTAATACACCCCTCCACTTT
>TRBV4-1|.|.|TRBJ2-4
CASSQVRENIQYF
TGCGCCAGCAGCCAGGTCAGGGAAAACATTCAGTACTTC
>TRBV5-3|TRBD1|.|TRBJ1-3
CARSFSGQTLSGNTIYF
TGTGCCAGAAGTTTCTCGGGACAGACCCTCTCTGGAAACACCATATATTTT